This TCR beta chain is from a study of identical twins. There are 14 residues in the CDR3. From the 5' RACE reads, TCRdb called clonotypes with MiXCR, one entry per CDR3 protein. The sample has over 200,000 distinct CDR3 sequences; 6.5% are singletons. This sample also belongs to another study, concerning T cells expressing NK-cell markers. That report adds: Of the CD8+ T cell pool in several donors, roughly 1.0-8% was accounted for by dominant NKG2C+ clonotypes.

The source of this sequence is a woman under 30 in good health. The J gene is TRBJ2-7, the V gene TRBV21-1; the D call TRBD2 from the table was never checked on the DNA. TRBV21-1 is labeled a pseudogene. Sequenced sample: CD8+ T cells sorted from blood. The CDR3: CASATGRENYEQYF. The CDR3 nucleotides read TGTGCCAGCGCTACAGGGAGGGAGAACTACGAGCAGTACTTC.